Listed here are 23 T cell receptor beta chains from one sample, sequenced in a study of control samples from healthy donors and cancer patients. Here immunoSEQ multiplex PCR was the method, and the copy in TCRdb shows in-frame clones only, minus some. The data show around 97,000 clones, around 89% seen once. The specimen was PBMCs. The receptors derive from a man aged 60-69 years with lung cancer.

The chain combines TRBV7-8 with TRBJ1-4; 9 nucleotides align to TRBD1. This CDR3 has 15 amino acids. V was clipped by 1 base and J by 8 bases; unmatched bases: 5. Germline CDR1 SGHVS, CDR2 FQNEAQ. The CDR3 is CASSLGDRDLEKLFF. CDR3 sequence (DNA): TGTGCCAGCAGCTTAGGGGACAGGGATCTCGAAAAACTGTTTTTT.

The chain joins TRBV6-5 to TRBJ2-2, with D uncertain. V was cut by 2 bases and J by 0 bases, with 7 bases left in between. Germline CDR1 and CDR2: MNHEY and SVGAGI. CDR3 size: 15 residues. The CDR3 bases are TGTGCCAGCAGTTACGAGGCGGCGAACACCGGGGAGCTGTTTTTT. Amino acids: CASSYEAANTGELFF.

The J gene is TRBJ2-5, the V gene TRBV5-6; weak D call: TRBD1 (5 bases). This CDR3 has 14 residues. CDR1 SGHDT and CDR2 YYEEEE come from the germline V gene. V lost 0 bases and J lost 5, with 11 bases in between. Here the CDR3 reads CASSLGQFVETQYF. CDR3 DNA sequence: TGTGCCAGCAGCTTGGGACAGTTTGTGGAGACCCAGTACTTC.

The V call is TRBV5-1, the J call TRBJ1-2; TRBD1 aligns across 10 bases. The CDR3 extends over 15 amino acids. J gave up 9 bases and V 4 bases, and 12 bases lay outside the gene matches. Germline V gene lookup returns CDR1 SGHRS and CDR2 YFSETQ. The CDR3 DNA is TGCGCCAGCAGCCCCGCCTGGGACAGGGGAAATAGCTACACCTTC. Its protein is CASSPAWDRGNSYTF.

CDR3 nucleotide sequence: TGCGCCAGCAGCTTGAGTTCAGGGCAAGGGGCTTTCTTT. Translated: CASSLSSGQGAFF. The chain is built from TRBV5-1 and TRBJ1-1; a weak D match, TRBD1 (5 bases). The CDR3 spans 13 residues. CDR1 and CDR2 (germline): SGHRS, YFSETQ. V lost 1 base to trimming and J lost 11 bases, with 15 bases between them.

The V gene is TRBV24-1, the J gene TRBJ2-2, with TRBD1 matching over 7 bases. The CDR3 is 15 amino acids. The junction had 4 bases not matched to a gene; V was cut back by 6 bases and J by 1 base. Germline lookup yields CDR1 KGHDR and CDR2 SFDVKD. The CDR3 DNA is TGTGCCACCAGTAGGGGGCCCGTGAACACCGGGGAGCTGTTTTTT. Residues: CATSRGPVNTGELFF.

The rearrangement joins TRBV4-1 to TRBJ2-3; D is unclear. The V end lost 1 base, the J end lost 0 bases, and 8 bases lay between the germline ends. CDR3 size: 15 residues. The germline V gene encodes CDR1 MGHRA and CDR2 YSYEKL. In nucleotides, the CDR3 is TGCGCCAGCAGCCAAGGGCAGGTTAGCACAGATACGCAGTATTTT. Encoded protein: CASSQGQVSTDTQYF.

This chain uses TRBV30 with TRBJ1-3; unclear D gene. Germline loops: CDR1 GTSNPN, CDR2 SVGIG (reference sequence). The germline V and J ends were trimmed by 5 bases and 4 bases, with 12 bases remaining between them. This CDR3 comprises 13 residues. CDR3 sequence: CAWQRASGNTIYF. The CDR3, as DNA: TGTGCCTGGCAAAGGGCGTCAGGAAACACCATATATTTT.

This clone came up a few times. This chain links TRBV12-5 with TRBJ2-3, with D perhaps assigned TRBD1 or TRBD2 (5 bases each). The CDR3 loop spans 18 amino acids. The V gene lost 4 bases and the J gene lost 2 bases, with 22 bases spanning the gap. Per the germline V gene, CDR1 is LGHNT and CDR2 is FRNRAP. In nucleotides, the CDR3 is TGTGCTAGTGGTTCAATCCCTGATGGGGGAGCACACACAGATACGCAGTATTTT. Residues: CASGSIPDGGAHTDTQYF.

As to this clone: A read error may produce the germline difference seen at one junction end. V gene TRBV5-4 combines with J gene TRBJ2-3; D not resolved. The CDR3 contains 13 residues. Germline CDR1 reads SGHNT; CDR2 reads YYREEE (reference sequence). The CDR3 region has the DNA TGTGCCAGCAGTTTGGAAGGCAGAGATACGCAGTATTTT. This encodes CASSLEGRDTQYF.

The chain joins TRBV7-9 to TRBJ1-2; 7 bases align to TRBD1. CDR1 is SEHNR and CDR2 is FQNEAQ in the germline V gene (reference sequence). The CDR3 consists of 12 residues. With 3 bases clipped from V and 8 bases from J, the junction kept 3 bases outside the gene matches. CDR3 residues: CASSLTGNGYTF. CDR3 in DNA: TGTGCCAGCAGCTTGACAGGGAACGGCTACACCTTC. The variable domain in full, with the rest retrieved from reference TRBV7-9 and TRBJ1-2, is DTGVSQNPRHKITKRGQNVTFRCDPISEHNRLYWYRQTLGQGPEFLTYFQNEAQLEKSRLLSDRFSAERPKGSFSTLEIQRTEQGDSAMYLCASSLTGNGYTFGSGTRLTVV.

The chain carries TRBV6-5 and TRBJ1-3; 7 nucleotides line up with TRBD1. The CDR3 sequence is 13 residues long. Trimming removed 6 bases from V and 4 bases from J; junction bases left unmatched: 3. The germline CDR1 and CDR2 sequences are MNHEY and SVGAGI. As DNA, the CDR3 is TGTGCCAGCAGAATGACAGGGGGAAACACCATATATTTT. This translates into CASRMTGGNTIYF.

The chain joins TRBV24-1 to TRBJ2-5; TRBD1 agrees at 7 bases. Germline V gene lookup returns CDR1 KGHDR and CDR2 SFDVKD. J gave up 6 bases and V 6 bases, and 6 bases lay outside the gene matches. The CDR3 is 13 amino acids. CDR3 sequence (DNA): TGTGCCACCAGTCCAGGGGGATCGAAGACCCAGTACTTC. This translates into CATSPGGSKTQYF.

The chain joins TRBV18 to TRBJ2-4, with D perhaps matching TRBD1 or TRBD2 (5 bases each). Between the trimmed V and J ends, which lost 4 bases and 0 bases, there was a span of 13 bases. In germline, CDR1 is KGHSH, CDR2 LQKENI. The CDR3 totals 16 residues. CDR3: CASSQRDGSAKNIQYF. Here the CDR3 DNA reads TGTGCCAGCTCACAACGGGACGGCTCAGCCAAAAACATTCAGTACTTC.

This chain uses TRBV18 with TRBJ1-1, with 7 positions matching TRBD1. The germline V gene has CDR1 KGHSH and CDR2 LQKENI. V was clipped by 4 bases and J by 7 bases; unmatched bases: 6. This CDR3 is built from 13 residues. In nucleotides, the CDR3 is TGTGCCAGCTCACTCGGACAGGAGAGTGAAGCTTTCTTT. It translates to CASSLGQESEAFF. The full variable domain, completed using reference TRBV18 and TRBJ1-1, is NAGVMQNPRHLVRRRGQEARLRCSPMKGHSHVYWYRQLPEEGLKFMVYLQKENIIDESGMPKERFSAEFPKEGPSILRIQQVVRGDSAAYFCASSLGQESEAFFGQGTRLTVV.

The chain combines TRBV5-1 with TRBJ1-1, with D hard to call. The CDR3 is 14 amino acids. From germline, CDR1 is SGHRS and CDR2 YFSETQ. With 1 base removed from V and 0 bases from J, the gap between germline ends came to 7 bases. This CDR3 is CASSLTGVNTEAFF. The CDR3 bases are TGCGCCAGCAGCTTGACTGGGGTGAACACTGAAGCTTTCTTT.

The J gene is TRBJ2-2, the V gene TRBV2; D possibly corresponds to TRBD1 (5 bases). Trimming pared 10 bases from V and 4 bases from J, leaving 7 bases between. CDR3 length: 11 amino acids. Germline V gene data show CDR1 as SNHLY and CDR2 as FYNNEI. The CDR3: CATQGTGELFF. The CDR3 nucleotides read TGTGCCACCCAGGGCACCGGGGAGCTGTTTTTT.

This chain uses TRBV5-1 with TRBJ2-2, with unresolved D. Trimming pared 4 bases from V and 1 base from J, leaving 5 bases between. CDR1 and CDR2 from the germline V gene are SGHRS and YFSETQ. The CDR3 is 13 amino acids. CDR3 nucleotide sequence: TGCGCCAGCAGCCCGGTGAACACCGGGGAGCTGTTTTTT. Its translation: CASSPVNTGELFF.

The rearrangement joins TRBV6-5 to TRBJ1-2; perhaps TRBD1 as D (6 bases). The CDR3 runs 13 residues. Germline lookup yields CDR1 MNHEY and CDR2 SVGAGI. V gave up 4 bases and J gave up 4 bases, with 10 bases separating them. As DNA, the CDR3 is TGTGCCAGCAGTTTGAAAGGGGGCTATGGCTACACCTTC. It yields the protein CASSLKGGYGYTF.

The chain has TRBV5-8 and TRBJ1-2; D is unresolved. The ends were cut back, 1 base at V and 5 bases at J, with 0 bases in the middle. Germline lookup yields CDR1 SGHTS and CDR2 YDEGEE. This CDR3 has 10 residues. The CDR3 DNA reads TGTGCCAGCAGCTTGTATGGCTACACCTTC. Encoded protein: CASSLYGYTF. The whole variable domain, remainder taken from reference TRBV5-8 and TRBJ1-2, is EAGVTQSPTHLIKTRGQQATLRCSPISGHTSVYWYQQALGLGLQFLLWYDEGEERNRGNFPPRFSGRQFPNYSSELNVNALELEDSALYLCASSLYGYTFGSGTRLTVV.

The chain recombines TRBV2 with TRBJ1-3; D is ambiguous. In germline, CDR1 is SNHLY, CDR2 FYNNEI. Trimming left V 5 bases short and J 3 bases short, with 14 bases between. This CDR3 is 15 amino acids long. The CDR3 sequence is CASSSLRGDGNTIYF. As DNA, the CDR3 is TGTGCCAGCAGTTCCCTTCGGGGTGATGGAAACACCATATATTTT. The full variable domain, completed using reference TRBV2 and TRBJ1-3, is EPEVTQTPSHQVTQMGQEVILRCVPISNHLYFYWYRQILGQKVEFLVSFYNNEISEKSEIFDDQFSVERPDGSNFTLKIRSTKLEDSAMYFCASSSLRGDGNTIYFGEGSWLTVV.

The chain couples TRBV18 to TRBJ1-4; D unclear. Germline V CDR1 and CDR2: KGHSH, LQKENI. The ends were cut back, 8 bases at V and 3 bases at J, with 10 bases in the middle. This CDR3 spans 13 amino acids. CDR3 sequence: CASRRAANEKLFF. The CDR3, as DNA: TGTGCCAGCCGCCGGGCGGCTAATGAAAAACTGTTTTTT.

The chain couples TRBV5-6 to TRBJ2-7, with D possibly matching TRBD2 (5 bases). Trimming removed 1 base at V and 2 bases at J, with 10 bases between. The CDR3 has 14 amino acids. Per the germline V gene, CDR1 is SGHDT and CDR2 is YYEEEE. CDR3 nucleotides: TGTGCCAGCAGCTTGCTGGACTCAGCCTACGAGCAGTACTTC. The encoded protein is CASSLLDSAYEQYF.